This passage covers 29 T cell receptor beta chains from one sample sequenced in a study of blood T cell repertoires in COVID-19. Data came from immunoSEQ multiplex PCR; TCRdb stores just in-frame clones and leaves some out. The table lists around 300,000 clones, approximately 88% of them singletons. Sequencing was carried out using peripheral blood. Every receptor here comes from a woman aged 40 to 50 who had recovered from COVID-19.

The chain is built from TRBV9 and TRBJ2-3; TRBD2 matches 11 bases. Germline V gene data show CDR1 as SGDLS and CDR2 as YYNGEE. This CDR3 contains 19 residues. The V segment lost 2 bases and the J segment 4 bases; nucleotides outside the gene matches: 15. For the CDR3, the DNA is TGTGCCAGCAGCGTTCATCCGGCAGGACTAGCGGGTGGTTCAGATACGCAGTATTTT. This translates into CASSVHPAGLAGGSDTQYF.

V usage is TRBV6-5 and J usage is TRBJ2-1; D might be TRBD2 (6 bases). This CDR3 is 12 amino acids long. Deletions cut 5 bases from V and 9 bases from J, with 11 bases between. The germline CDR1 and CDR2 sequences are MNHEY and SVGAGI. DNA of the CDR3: TGTGCCAGCAGTAGAACTAGCAGTGAGCAGTTCTTC. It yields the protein CASSRTSSEQFF.

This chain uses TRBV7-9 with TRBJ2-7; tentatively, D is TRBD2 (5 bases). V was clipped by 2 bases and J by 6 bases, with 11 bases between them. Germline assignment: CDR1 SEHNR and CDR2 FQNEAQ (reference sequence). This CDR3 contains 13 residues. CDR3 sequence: CASSLTEGPEQYF. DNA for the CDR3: TGTGCCAGCAGCTTAACCGAGGGTCCCGAGCAGTACTTC.

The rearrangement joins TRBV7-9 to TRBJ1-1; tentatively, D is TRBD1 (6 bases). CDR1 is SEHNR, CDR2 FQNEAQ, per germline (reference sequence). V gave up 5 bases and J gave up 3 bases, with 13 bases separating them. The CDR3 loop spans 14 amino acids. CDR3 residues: CASSLNAGDTEAFF. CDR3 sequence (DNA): TGTGCCAGCAGCCTCAATGCAGGGGACACTGAAGCTTTCTTT.

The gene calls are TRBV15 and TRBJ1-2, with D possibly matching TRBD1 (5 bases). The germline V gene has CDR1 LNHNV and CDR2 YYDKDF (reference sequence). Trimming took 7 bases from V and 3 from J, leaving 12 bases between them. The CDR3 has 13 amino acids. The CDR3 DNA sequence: TGTGCCACCACCGCCGGGGGAGACTATGGCTACACCTTC. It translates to CATTAGGDYGYTF.

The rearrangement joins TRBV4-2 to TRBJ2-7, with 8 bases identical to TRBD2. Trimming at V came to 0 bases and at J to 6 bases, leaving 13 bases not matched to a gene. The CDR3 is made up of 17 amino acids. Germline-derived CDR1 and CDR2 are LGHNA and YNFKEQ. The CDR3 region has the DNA TGTGCCAGCAGCCAAGAATCTACAGCGGGAGCGGCGGGCGAGCAGTACTTC. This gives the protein CASSQESTAGAAGEQYF.

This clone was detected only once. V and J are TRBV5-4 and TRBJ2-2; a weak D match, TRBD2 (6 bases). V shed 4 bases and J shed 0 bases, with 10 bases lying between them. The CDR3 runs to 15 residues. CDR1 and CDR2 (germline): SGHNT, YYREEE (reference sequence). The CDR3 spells CASSAGLTNTGELFF. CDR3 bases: TGTGCCAGCAGCGCGGGACTGACGAACACCGGGGAGCTGTTTTTT.

DNA of the CDR3: TGTGCCAGCAGTCGTACGGAGGGCCGCGAGCAGTACTTC. Protein: CASSRTEGREQYF. The chain is built from TRBV27 and TRBJ2-7, with D possibly TRBD2 on 6 matching bases. The CDR3 is made up of 13 amino acids. Germline CDR1 reads MNHEY; CDR2 reads SMNVEV (reference sequence). V dropped 5 bases and J dropped 6 bases, with 14 bases sitting between them.

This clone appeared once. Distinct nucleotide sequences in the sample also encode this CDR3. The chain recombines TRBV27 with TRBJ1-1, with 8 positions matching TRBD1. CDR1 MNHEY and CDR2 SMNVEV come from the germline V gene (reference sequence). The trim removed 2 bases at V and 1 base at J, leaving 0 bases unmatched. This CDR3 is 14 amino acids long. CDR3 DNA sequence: TGTGCCAGCAGTTTAGGACAGGGGAACACTGAAGCTTTCTTT. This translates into CASSLGQGNTEAFF.

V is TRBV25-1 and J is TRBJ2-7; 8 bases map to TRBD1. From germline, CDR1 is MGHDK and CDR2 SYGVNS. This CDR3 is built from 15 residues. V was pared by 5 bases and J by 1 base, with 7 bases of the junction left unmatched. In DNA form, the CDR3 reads TGTGCCAGCAGTAGAGCCGGGACAGGTTCCTACGAGCAGTACTTC. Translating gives CASSRAGTGSYEQYF.

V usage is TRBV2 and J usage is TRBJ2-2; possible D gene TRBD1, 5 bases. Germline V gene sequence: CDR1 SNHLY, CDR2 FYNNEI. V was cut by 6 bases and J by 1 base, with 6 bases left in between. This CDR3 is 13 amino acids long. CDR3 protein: CASRTENTGELFF. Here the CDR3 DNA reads TGTGCCAGCAGGACAGAGAACACCGGGGAGCTGTTTTTT.

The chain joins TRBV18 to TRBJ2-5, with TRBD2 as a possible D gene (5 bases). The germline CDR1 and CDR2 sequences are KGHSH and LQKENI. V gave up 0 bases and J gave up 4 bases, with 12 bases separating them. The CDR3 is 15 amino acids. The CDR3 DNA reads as TGTGCCAGCTCACCACCGGCCTTGAGCGGAGAGACCCAGTACTTC. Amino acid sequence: CASSPPALSGETQYF. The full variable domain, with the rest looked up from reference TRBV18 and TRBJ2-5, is NAGVMQNPRHLVRRRGQEARLRCSPMKGHSHVYWYRQLPEEGLKFMVYLQKENIIDESGMPKERFSAEFPKEGPSILRIQQVVRGDSAAYFCASSPPALSGETQYFGPGTRLLVL.

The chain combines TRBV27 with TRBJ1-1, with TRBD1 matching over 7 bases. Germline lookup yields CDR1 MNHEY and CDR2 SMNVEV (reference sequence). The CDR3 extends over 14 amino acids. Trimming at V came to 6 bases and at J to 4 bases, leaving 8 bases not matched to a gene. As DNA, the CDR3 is TGTGCCAGCAGCCCGACAGGGTCTGGCACTGAAGCTTTCTTT. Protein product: CASSPTGSGTEAFF.

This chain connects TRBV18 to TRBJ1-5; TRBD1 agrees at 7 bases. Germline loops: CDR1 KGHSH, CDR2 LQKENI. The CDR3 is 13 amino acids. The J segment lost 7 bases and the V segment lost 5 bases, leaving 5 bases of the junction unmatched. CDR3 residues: CASSTGDSQPQHF. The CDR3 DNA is TGTGCCAGCTCAACAGGGGACTCCCAGCCCCAGCATTTT.

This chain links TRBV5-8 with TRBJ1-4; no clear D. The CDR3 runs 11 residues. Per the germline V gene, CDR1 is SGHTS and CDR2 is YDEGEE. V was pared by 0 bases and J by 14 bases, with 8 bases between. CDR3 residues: CASSLALELFF. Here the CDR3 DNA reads TGTGCCAGCAGCTTGGCCCTTGAGCTGTTTTTT.

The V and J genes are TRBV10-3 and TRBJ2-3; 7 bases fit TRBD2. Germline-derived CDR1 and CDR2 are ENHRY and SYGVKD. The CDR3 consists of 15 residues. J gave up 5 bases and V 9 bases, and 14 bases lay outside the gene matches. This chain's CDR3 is CAIRNSRERLDTQYF. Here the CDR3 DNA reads TGTGCCATAAGAAACTCGCGGGAGAGACTAGATACGCAGTATTTT.

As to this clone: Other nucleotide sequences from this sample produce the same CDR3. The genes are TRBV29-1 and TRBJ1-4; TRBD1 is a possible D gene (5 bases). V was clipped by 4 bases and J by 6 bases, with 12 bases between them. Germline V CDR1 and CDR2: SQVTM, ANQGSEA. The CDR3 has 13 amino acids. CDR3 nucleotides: TGCAGCGTTGCAGGGCCCGGCGATGAAAAACTGTTTTTT. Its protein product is CSVAGPGDEKLFF.

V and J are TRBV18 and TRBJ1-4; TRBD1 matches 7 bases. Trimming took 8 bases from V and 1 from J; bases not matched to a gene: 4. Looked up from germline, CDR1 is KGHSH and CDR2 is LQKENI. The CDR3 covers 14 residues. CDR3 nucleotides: TGTGCCAGCGCCCACAGGGGAACTAATGAAAAACTGTTTTTT. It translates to CASAHRGTNEKLFF. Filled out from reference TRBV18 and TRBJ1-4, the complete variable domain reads NAGVMQNPRHLVRRRGQEARLRCSPMKGHSHVYWYRQLPEEGLKFMVYLQKENIIDESGMPKERFSAEFPKEGPSILRIQQVVRGDSAAYFCASAHRGTNEKLFFGSGTQLSVL.

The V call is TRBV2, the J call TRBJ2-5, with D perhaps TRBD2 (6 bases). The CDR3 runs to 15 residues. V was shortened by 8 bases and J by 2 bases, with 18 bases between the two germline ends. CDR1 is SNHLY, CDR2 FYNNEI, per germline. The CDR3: CASRITSTRQETQYF. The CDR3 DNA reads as TGTGCCAGCCGAATTACTAGCACCCGACAAGAGACCCAGTACTTC.

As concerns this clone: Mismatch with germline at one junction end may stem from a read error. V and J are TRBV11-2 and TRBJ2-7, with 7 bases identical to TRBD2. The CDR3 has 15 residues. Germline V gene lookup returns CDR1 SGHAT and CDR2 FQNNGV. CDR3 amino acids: CASSLFAGVSHEQYF. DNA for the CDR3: TGTGCCAGCAGCTTATTTGCGGGAGTCTCCCACGAGCAGTACTTC. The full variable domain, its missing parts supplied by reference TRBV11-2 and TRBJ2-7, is EAGVAQSPRYKIIEKRQSVAFWCNPISGHATLYWYQQILGQGPKLLIQFQNNGVVDDSQLPKDRFSAERLKGVDSTLKIQPAKLEDSAVYLCASSLFAGVSHEQYFGPGTRLTVT.

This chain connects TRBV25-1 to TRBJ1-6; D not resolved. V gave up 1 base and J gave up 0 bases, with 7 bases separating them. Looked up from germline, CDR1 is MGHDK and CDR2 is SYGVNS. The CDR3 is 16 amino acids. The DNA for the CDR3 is TGTGCCAGCAGTGAATTAACAGTCTCCTATAATTCACCCCTCCACTTT. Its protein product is CASSELTVSYNSPLHF.

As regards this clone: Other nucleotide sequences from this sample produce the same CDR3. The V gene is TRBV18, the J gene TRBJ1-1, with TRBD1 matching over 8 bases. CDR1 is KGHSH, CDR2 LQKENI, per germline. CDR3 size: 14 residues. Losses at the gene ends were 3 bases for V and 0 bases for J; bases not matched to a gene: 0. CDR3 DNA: TGTGCCAGCTCACCGACAGGGGTGAACACTGAAGCTTTCTTT. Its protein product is CASSPTGVNTEAFF.

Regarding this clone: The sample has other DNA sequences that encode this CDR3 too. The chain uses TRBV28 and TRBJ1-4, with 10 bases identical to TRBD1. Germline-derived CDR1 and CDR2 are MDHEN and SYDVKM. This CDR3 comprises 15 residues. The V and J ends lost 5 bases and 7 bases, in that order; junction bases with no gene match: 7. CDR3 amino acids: CASSPRQGAREKLFF. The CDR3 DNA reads TGTGCCAGCAGTCCTAGACAGGGGGCTCGTGAAAAACTGTTTTTT. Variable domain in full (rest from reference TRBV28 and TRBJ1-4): DVKVTQSSRYLVKRTGEKVFLECVQDMDHENMFWYRQDPGLGLRLIYFSYDVKMKEKGDIPEGYSVSREKKERFSLILESASTNQTSMYLCASSPRQGAREKLFFGSGTQLSVL.

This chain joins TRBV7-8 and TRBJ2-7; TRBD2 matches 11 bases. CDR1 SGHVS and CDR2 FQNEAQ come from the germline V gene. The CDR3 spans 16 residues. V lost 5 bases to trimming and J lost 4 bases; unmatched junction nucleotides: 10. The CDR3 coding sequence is TGTGCCAGCAGCGCACGTCCCGGGACTAGCGGATACGAGCAGTACTTC. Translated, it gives CASSARPGTSGYEQYF.

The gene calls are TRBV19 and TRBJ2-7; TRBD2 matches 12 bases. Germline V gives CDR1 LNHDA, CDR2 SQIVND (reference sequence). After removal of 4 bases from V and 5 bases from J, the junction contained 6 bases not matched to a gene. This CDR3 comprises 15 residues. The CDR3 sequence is CASSTRLAGADEQYF. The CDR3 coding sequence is TGTGCCAGTAGTACGCGACTAGCGGGAGCGGACGAGCAGTACTTC.

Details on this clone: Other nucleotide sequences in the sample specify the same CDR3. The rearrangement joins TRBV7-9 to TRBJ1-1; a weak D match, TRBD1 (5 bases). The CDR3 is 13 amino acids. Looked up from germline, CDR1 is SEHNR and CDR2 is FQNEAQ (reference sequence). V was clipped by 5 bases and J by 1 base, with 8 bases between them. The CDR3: CASSPTANTEAFF. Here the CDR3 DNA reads TGTGCCAGCAGCCCGACAGCGAACACTGAAGCTTTCTTT.

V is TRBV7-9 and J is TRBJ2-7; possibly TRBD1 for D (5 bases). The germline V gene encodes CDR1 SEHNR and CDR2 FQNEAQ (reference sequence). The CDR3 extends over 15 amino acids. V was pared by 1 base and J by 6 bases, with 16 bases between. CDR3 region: CASSLGAGPQGEQYF. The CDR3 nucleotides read TGTGCCAGCAGCTTAGGCGCCGGTCCCCAGGGCGAGCAGTACTTC.

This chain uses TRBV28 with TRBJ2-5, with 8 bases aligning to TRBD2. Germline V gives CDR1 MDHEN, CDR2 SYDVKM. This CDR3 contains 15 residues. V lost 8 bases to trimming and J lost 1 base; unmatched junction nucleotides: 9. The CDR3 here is CASFSTSGGQETQYF. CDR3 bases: TGTGCCAGCTTTTCGACGAGCGGGGGCCAAGAGACCCAGTACTTC.

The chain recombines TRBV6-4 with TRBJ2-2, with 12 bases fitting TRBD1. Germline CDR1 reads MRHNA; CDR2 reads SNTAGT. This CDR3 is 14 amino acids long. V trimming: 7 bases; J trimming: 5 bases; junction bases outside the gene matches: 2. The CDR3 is CASMGQGATGELFF. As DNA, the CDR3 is TGTGCCAGCATGGGACAGGGGGCGACCGGGGAGCTGTTTTTT.